This is a list of T cell receptor beta chains from one sample in a study of control samples from healthy donors and cancer patients. TCRdb's table, derived via immunoSEQ multiplex PCR, lists solely in-frame clones and lacks some. Of about 120,000 clones in the sample, around nine tenths were seen once. The sample comprised blood. These receptors were taken from a young man in good health. The CDR3 runs from the conserved cysteine through the conserved F or W. The D gene is left open where the match is weak. A row's size may be missing; if present it is once, few, many or a size class.

J: TRBJ1-1; size: -; D: TRBD1; V: TRBV10-2; CDR3: CASSESPGQGEAFF; DNA: TGCGCCAGCAGTGAGTCCCCGGGACAGGGGGAAGCTTTCTTT
J: TRBJ1-2; size: once; D: -; V: TRBV6-5; CDR3: CASSYRRGYTF; DNA: TGTGCCAGCAGTTACAGACGCGGCTACACCTTC
J: TRBJ1-1; size: -; D: -; V: TRBV29-1; CDR3: CSVEGRVRTEAFF; DNA: TGCAGCGTTGAGGGTAGGGTGAGAACTGAAGCTTTCTTT
J: TRBJ1-5; size: once; D: -; V: TRBV6-6; CDR3: CASTGDLGRNQPQHF; DNA: TGTGCCAGCACCGGCGACTTGGGACGGAATCAGCCCCAGCATTTT
J: TRBJ2-3; size: -; D: -; V: TRBV11-3; CDR3: CASSLEARTDTQYF; DNA: TGTGCCAGCAGCTTAGAGGCCCGCACAGATACGCAGTATTTT
J: TRBJ2-3; size: -; D: TRBD1; V: TRBV18; CDR3: CASSPLGGQGADTQYF; DNA: TGTGCCAGCTCACCACTGGGGGGACAGGGAGCAGATACGCAGTATTTT
J: TRBJ2-5; size: -; D: -; V: TRBV19; CDR3: CASSIAGASQETQYF; DNA: TGTGCCAGTAGTATAGCGGGTGCCTCCCAAGAGACCCAGTACTTC
J: TRBJ2-2; size: -; D: TRBD2; V: TRBV19; CDR3: CASMAGRGYGELFF; DNA: TGTGCCAGTATGGCAGGGCGGGGGTACGGGGAGCTGTTTTTT
J: TRBJ1-3; size: -; D: -; V: TRBV11-3; CDR3: CASSSGQGSGNTIYF; DNA: TGTGCCAGCAGCTCAGGCCAGGGGTCTGGAAACACCATATATTTT
J: TRBJ2-2; size: -; D: -; V: TRBV6-5; CDR3: CATLPRWTGELFF; DNA: TGTGCCACTCTACCGCGGTGGACCGGGGAGCTGTTTTTT
J: TRBJ2-2; size: -; D: TRBD2; V: TRBV9; CDR3: CASRTSGENTGELFF; DNA: TGTGCCAGCCGGACTAGCGGGGAGAACACCGGGGAGCTGTTTTTT
J: TRBJ1-5; size: -; D: -; V: TRBV12-3/TRBV12-4; CDR3: CASSFRPQPQHF; DNA: TGTGCCAGCAGTTTTAGGCCCCAGCCCCAGCATTTT
J: TRBJ2-1; size: -; D: -; V: TRBV5-1; CDR3: CASAGRRSDEQFF; DNA: TGCGCCAGCGCAGGCAGGAGGTCGGATGAGCAGTTCTTC
J: TRBJ2-7; size: -; D: -; V: TRBV5-8; CDR3: CASSRGYEQYF; DNA: TGTGCCAGCAGCCGCGGCTACGAGCAGTACTTC
J: TRBJ1-4; size: -; D: -; V: TRBV5-1; CDR3: CASSLDQGLTNEKLFF; DNA: TGCGCCAGCAGCTTGGATCAGGGTCTAACTAATGAAAAACTGTTTTTT
J: TRBJ2-2; size: -; D: TRBD2; V: TRBV3-1/TRBV3-2; CDR3: CASSQGTSGMTGELFF; DNA: TGTGCCAGCAGCCAGGGGACTAGCGGGATGACCGGGGAGCTGTTTTTT
J: TRBJ1-4; size: few; D: TRBD1; V: TRBV7-2; CDR3: CASSLVGTGKLFF; DNA: TGTGCCAGCAGCTTAGTCGGGACAGGAAAACTGTTTTTT
J: TRBJ1-2; size: -; D: -; V: TRBV14; CDR3: CASSLGMGYGYTF; DNA: TGTGCCAGCAGCCTTGGGATGGGGTATGGCTACACCTTC
J: TRBJ2-3; size: -; D: TRBD1; V: TRBV30; CDR3: CALDTGGTDTQYF; DNA: TGTGCCCTGGATACAGGGGGCACAGATACGCAGTATTTT
J: TRBJ1-1; size: -; D: -; V: TRBV6-5; CDR3: CASSYWENTEAFF; DNA: TGTGCCAGCAGTTATTGGGAGAACACTGAAGCTTTCTTT
J: TRBJ1-1; size: -; D: -; V: TRBV5-1; CDR3: CASSLLGQKNTEAFF; DNA: TGCGCCAGCAGCTTGTTAGGACAGAAGAACACTGAAGCTTTCTTT
J: TRBJ2-3; size: -; D: TRBD2; V: TRBV3-1/TRBV3-2; CDR3: CASSQSTSGADTQYF; DNA: TGTGCCAGCAGCCAATCGACTAGCGGGGCAGATACGCAGTATTTT
J: TRBJ2-2; size: -; D: TRBD1; V: TRBV11-3; CDR3: CASSYGTVNTGELFF; DNA: TGTGCCAGCAGCTACGGGACAGTCAACACCGGGGAGCTGTTTTTT
J: TRBJ1-1; size: -; D: -; V: TRBV7-3; CDR3: CASSRTGHTEAFF; DNA: TGTGCCAGCAGCCGAACAGGCCACACTGAAGCTTTCTTT